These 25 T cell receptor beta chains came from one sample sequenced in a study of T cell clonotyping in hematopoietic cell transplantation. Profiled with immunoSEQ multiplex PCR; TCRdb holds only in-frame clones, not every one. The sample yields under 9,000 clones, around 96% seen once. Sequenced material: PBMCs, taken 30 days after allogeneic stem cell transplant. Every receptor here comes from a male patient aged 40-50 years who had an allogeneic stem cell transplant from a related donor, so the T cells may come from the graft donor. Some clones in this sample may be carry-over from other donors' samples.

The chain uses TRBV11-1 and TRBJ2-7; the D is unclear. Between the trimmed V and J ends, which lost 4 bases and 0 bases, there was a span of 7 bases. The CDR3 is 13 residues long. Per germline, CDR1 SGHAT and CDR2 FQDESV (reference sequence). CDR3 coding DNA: TGTGCCAGCAGCTACGAAACCTCCTACGAGCAGTACTTC. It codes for CASSYETSYEQYF.

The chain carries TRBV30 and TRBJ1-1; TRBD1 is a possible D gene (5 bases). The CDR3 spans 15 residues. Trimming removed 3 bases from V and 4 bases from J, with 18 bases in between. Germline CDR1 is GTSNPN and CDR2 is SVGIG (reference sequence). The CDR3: CAWRKNRGGSTEAFF. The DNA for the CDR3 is TGTGCCTGGAGGAAAAATCGGGGGGGGAGCACTGAAGCTTTCTTT. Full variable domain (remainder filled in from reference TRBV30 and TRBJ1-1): SQTIHQWPATLVQPVGSPLSLECTVEGTSNPNLYWYRQAAGRGLQLLFYSVGIGQISSEVPQNLSASRPQDRQFILSSKKLLLSDSGFYLCAWRKNRGGSTEAFFGQGTRLTVV.

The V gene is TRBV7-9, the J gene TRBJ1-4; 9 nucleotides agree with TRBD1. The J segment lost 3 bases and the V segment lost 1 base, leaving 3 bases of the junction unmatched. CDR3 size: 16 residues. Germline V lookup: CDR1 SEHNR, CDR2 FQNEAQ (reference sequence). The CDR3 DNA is TGTGCCAGCAGCTTAGGTGGGACAGGGTCTAATGAAAAACTGTTTTTT. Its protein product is CASSLGGTGSNEKLFF.

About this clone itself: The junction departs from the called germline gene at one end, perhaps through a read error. CDR3 region: CASSVARISLNYEQYF. Here the CDR3 DNA reads TGTGCCAGCAGCGTAGCCAGGATTAGTCTTAACTACGAGCAGTACTTC. The chain joins TRBV7-8 to TRBJ2-7, with D unresolved. This CDR3 spans 16 amino acids. In germline, CDR1 is SGHVS, CDR2 FQNEAQ.

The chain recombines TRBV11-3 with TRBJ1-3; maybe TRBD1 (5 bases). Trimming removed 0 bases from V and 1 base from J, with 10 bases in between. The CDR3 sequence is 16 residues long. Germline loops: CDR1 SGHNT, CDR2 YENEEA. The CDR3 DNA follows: TGTGCCAGCAGCTTAGAGGCAACAGGTTCTGGAAACACCATATATTTT. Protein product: CASSLEATGSGNTIYF.

CDR3 residues: CASSPEDGRVYEKLFF. The DNA for the CDR3 is TGTGCCAGCAGCCCCGAGGATGGAAGGGTATATGAAAAACTGTTTTTT. The gene calls are TRBV4-2 and TRBJ1-4; D gene unclear. Germline-derived CDR1 and CDR2 are LGHNA and YNFKEQ. V was cut by 4 bases and J by 6 bases, with 18 bases left in between. The CDR3 totals 16 residues.

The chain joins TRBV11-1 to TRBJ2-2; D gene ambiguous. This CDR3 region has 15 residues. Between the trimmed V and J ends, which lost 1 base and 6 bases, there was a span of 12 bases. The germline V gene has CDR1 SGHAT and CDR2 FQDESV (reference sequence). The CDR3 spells CASSLGLGTAGELFF. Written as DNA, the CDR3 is TGTGCCAGCAGCTTAGGGCTGGGCACGGCCGGGGAGCTGTTTTTT. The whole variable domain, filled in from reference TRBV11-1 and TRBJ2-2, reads EAEVAQSPRYKITEKSQAVAFWCDPISGHATLYWYRQILGQGPELLVQFQDESVVDDSQLPKDRFSAERLKGVDSTLKIQPAELGDSAMYLCASSLGLGTAGELFFGEGSRLTVL.

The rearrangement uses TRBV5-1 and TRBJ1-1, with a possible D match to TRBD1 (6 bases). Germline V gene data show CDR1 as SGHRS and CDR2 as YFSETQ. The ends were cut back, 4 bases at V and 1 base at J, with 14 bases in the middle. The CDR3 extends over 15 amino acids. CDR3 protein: CASSTTPGQNTEAFF. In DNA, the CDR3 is TGCGCCAGCAGCACGACGCCGGGACAGAACACTGAAGCTTTCTTT.

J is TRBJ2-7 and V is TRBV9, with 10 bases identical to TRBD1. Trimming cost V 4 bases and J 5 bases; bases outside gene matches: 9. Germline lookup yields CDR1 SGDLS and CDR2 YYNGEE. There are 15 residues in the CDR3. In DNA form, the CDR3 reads TGTGCCAGCAGCCCACCGGGACAGGGGATCAACGAGCAGTACTTC. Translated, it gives CASSPPGQGINEQYF.

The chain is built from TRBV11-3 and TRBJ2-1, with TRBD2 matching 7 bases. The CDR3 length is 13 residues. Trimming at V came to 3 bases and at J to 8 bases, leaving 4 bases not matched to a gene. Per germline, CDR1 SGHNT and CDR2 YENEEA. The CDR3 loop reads CASSFRLAYEQFF. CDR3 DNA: TGTGCCAGCAGCTTTAGACTAGCCTATGAGCAGTTCTTC.

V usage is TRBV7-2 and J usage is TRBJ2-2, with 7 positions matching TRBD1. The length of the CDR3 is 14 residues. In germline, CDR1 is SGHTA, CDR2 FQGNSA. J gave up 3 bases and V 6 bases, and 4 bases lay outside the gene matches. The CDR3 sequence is CASRPQGYTGELFF. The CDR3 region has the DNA TGTGCCAGCAGACCACAGGGGTACACCGGGGAGCTGTTTTTT.

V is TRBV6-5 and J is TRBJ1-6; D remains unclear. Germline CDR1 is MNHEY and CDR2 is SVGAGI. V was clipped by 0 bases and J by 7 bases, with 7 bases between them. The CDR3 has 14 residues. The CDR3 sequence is CASSYSLANSPLHF. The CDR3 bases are TGTGCCAGCAGTTACTCACTTGCGAATTCACCCCTCCACTTT.

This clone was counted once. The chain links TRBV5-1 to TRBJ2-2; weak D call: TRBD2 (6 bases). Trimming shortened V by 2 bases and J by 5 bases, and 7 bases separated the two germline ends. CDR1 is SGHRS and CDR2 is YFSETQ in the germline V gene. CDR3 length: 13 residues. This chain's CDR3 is CASSLSGTGELFF. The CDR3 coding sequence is TGCGCCAGCAGCTTAAGCGGGACCGGGGAGCTGTTTTTT.

CDR3 nucleotides: TGTGCCAGCAGTTACGGGGCCTTAGCTAACTATGGCTACACCTTC. Translation gives CASSYGALANYGYTF. The rearrangement uses TRBV6-6 and TRBJ1-2, with TRBD1 as a possible D gene (5 bases). The CDR3 is 15 amino acids. From germline, CDR1 is MNHNY and CDR2 SVGAGI (reference sequence). V was pared by 2 bases and J by 0 bases, with 10 bases between.

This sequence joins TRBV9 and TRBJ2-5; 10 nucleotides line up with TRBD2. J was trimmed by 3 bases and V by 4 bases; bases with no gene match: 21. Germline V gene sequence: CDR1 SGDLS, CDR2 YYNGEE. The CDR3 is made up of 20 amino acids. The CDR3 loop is CASSTPKGLATFVREETQYF. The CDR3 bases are TGTGCCAGCAGCACCCCGAAGGGACTAGCGACCTTCGTACGTGAAGAGACCCAGTACTTC.

Here the CDR3 reads CAWRQTGVGNSPLHF. In DNA, the CDR3 is TGTGCCTGGAGGCAGACAGGGGTAGGTAATTCACCCCTCCACTTT. The gene calls are TRBV30 and TRBJ1-6; 8 bases are a match to TRBD1. The CDR3 totals 15 residues. Germline trimming cut 3 bases from V and 6 bases from J; bases unmatched to any gene: 7. The V gene's germline CDR1 is GTSNPN and CDR2 SVGIG (reference sequence).

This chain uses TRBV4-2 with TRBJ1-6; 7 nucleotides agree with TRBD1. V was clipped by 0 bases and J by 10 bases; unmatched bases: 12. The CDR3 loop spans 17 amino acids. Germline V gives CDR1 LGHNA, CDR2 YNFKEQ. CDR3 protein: CASSQELWDSFGSPLHF. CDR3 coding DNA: TGTGCCAGCAGCCAAGAGTTATGGGACAGTTTTGGCTCACCCCTCCACTTT.

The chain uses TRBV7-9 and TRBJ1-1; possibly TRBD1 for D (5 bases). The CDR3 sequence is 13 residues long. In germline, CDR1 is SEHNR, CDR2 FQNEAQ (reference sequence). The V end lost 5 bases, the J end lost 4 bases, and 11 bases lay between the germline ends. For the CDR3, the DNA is TGTGCCAGCAGCCCCCGGACACCCACTGAAGCTTTCTTT. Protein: CASSPRTPTEAFF.

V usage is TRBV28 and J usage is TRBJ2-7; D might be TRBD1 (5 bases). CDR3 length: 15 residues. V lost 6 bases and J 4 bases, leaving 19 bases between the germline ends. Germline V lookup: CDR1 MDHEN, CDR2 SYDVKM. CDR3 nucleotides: TGTGCCAGCAGCTGGAAAGGGGCCCTGGGGTACGAGCAGTACTTC. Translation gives CASSWKGALGYEQYF.

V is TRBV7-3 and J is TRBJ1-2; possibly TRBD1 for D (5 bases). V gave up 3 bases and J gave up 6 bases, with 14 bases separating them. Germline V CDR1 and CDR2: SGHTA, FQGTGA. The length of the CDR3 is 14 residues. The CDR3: CASSFSPGRDGYTF. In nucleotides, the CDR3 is TGTGCCAGCAGCTTCAGTCCGGGACGCGATGGCTACACCTTC.

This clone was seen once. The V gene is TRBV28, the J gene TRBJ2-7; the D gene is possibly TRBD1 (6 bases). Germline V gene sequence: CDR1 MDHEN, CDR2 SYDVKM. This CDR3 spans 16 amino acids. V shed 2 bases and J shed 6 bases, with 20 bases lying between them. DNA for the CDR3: TGTGCCAGCAGTTTAAGTTACGGGACATGGTATATCGAGCAGTACTTC. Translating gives CASSLSYGTWYIEQYF.

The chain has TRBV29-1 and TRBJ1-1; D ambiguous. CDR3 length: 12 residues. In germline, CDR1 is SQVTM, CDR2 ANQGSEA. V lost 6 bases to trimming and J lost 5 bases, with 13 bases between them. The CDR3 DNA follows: TGCAGCGTAGCCCAGAGTCGGACTGAAGCTTTCTTT. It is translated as CSVAQSRTEAFF.

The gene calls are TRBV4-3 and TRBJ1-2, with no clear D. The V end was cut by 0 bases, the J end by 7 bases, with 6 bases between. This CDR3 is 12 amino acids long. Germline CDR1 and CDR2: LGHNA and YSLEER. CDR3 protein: CASSQDKVGYTF. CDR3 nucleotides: TGCGCCAGCAGCCAAGATAAGGTTGGCTACACCTTC.

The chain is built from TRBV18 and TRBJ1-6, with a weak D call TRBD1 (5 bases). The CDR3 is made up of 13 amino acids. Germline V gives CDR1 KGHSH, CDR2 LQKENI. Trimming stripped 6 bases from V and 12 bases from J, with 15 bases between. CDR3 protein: CASSRDRGVPLHF. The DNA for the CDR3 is TGTGCCAGCTCGCGTGACAGAGGGGTACCCCTCCACTTT.

The CDR3, as DNA: TGCAGCGTTGGTACAGGGTATGCCACTGAAGCTTTCTTT. This gives the protein CSVGTGYATEAFF. The chain has TRBV29-1 and TRBJ1-1, with D perhaps TRBD1 (6 bases). V was shortened by 4 bases and J by 4 bases, with 13 bases between the two germline ends. Germline V gives CDR1 SQVTM, CDR2 ANQGSEA. The CDR3 consists of 13 residues.